Here is one T cell receptor beta chain with its context. The CDR3 spans 13 residues. CDR1 MGHRA and CDR2 YSYEKL come from the germline V gene. V dropped 3 bases and J dropped 7; count of bases not matched to a gene: 5. These data belong to a study of control samples from healthy donors and cancer patients. The assay was immunoSEQ multiplex PCR, and TCRdb's table has in-frame clones only and misses some. The sample carries approximately 120,000 clones, 90% recorded once. The sample comprised blood. The chain recombines TRBV4-1 with TRBJ1-2; 7 bases align to TRBD1. This TCR derives from a human donor in good health. The donor label of this sample is uncertain. The CDR3 nucleotides are TGCGCCAGCAGCCATACAGGGGAGTCTGGCTACACCTTC. It is translated as CASSHTGESGYTF.